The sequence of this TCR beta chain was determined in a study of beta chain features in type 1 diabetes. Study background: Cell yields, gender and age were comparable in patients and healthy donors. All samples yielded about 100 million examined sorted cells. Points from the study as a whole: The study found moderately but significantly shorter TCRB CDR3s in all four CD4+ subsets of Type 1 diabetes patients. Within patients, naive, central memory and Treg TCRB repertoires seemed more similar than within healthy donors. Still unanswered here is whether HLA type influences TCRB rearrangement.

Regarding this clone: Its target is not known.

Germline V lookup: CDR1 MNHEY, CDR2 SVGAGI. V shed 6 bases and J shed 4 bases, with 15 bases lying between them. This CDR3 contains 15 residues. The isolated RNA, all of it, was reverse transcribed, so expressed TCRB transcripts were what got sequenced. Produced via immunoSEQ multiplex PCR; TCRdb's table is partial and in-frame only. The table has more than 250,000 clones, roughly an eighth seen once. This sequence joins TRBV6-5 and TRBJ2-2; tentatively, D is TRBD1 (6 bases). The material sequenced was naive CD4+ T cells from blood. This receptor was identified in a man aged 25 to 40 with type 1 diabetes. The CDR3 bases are TGTGCCAGCAGGGAGCCAGGGGTTTCCACCGGGGAGCTGTTTTTT. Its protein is CASREPGVSTGELFF.